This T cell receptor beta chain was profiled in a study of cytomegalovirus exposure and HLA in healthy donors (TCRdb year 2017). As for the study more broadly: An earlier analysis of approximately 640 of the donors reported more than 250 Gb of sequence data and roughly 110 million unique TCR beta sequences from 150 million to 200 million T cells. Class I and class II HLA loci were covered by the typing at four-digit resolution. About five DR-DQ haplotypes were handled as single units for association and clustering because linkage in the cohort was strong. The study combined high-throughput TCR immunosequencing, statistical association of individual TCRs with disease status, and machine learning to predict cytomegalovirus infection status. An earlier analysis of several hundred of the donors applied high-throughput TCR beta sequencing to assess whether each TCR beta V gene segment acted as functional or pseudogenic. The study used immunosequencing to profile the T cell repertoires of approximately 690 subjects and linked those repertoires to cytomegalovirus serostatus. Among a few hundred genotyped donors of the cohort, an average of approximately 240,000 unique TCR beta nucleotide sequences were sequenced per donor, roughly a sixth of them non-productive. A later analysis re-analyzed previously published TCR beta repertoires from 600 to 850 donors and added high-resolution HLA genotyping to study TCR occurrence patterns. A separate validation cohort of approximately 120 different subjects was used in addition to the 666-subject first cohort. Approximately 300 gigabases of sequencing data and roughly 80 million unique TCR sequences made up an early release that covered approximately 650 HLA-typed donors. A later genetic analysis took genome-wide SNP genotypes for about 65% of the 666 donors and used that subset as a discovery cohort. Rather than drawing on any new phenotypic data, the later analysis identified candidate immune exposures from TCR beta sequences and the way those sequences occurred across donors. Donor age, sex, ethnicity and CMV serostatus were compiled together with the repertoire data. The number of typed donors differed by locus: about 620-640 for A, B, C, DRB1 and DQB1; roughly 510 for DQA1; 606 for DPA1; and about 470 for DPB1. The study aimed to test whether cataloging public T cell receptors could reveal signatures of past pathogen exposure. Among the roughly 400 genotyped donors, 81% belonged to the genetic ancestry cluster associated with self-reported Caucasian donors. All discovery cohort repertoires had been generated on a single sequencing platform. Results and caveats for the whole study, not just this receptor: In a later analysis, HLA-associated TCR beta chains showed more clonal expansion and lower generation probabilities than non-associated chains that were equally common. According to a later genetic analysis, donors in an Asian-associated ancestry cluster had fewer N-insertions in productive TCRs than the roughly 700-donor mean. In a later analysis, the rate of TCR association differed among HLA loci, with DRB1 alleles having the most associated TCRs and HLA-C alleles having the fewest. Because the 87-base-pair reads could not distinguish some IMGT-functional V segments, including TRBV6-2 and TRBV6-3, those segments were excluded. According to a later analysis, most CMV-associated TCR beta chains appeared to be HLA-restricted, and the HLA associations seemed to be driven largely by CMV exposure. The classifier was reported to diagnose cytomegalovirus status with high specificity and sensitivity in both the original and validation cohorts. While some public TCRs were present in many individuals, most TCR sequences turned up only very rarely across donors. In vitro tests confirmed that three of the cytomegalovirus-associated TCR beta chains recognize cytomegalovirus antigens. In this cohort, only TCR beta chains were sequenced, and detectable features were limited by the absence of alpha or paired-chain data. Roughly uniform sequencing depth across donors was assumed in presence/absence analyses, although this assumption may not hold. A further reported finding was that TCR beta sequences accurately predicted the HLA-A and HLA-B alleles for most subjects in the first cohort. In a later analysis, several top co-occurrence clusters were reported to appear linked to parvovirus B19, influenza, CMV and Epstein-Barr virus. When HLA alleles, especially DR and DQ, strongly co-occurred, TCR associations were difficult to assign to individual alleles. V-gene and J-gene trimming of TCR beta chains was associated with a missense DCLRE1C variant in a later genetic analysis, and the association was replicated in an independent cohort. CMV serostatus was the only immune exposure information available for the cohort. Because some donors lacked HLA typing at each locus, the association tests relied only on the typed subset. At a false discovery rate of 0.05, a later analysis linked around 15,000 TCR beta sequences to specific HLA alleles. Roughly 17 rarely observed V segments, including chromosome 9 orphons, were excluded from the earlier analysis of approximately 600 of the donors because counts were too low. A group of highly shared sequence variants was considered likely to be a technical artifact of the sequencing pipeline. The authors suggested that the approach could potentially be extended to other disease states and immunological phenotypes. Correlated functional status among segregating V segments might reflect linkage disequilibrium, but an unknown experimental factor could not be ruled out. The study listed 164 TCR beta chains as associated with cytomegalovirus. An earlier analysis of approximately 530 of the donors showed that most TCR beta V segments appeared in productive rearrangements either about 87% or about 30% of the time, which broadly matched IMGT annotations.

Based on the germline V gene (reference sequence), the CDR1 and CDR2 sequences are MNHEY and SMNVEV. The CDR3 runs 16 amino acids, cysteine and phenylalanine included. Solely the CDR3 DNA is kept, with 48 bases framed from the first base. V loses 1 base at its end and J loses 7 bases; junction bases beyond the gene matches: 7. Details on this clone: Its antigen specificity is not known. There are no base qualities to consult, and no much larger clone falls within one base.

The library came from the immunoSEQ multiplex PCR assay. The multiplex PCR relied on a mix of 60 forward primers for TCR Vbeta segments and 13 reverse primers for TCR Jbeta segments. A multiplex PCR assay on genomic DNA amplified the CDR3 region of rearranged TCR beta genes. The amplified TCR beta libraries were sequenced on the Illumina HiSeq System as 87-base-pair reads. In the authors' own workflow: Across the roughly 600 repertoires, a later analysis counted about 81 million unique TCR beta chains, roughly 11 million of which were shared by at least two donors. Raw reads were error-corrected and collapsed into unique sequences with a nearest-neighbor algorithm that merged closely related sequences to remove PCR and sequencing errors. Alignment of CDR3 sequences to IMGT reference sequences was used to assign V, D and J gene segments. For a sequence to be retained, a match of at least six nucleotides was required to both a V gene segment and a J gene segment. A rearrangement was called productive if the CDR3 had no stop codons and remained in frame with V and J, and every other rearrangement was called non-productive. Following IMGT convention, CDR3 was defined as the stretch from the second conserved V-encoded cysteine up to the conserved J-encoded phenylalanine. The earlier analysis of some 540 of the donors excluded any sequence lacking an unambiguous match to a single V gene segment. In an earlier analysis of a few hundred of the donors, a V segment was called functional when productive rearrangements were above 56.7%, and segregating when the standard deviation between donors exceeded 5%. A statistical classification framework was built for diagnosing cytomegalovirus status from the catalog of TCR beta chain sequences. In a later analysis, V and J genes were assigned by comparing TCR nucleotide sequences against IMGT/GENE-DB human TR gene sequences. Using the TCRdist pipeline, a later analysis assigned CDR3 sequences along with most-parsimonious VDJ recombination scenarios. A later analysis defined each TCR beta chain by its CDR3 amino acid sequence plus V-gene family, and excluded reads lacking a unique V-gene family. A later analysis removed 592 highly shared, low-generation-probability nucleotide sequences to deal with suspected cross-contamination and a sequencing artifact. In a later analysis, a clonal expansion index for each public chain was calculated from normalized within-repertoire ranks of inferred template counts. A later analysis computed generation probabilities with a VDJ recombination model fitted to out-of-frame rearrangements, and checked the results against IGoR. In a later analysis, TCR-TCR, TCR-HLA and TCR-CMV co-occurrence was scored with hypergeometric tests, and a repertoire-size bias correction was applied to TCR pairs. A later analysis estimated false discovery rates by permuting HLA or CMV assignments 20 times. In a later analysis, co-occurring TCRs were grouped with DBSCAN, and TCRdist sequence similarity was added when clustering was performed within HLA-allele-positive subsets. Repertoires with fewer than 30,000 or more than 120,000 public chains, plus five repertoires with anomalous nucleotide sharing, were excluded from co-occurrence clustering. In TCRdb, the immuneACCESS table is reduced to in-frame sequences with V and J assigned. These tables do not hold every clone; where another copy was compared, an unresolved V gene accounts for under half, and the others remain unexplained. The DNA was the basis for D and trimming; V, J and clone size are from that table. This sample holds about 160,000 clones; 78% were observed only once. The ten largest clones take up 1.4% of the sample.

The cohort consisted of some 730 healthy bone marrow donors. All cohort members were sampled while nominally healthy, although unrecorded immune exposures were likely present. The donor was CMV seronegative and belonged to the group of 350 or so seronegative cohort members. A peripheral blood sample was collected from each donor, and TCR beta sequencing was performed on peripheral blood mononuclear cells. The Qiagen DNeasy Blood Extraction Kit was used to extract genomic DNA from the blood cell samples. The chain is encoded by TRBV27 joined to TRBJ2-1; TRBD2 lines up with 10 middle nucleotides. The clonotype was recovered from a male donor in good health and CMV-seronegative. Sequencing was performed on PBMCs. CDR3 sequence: CASSLYLAGERNEQFF. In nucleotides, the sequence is TGTGCCAGCAGTTTATATCTAGCGGGAGAGAGAAATGAGCAGTTCTTC.